The 18 T cell receptor beta chains below were found in one sample sequenced in a study of long-term antiretroviral therapy in people with HIV. The immunoSEQ assay was v3.0, run at survey level. Clones were sequenced by immunoSEQ multiplex PCR, and TCRdb holds only the in-frame ones, with some missing. Of 34,000 or so clones in the sample, approximately 85% were seen once. The material was unsorted PBMCs, obtained approximately 3.5 years after starting antiretroviral therapy. The source of these receptors is a man aged 18 to 30 with HIV.

The V gene is TRBV5-4, the J gene TRBJ1-2, with a possible D match to TRBD1 (5 bases). Per the germline V gene, CDR1 is SGHNT and CDR2 is YYREEE (reference sequence). This CDR3 is built from 15 residues. With 4 bases removed from V and 4 bases from J, the gap between germline ends came to 17 bases. As DNA, the CDR3 is TGTGCCAGCAGCCTCCTGGGGGGTCAGACCTATGGCTACACCTTC. Its protein product is CASSLLGGQTYGYTF. Supplemented by reference TRBV5-4 and TRBJ1-2, the full variable domain reads ETGVTQSPTHLIKTRGQQVTLRCSSQSGHNTVSWYQQALGQGPQFIFQYYREEENGRGNFPPRFSGLQFPNYSSELNVNALELDDSALYLCASSLLGGQTYGYTFGSGTRLTVV.

The chain links TRBV15 to TRBJ1-2, with a possible D match to TRBD1 (5 bases). Germline assignment: CDR1 LNHNV and CDR2 YYDKDF (reference sequence). The V and J ends lost 3 bases and 2 bases respectively, with 16 bases between them. The CDR3 sequence is 16 residues long. CDR3 sequence reads: CATSRRTRGENYGYTF. CDR3 nucleotide sequence: TGTGCCACCAGCAGGCGCACCCGGGGGGAGAACTATGGCTACACCTTC.

The chain couples TRBV19 to TRBJ1-2, with 7 nucleotides matching TRBD1. Germline V gene lookup returns CDR1 LNHDA and CDR2 SQIVND (reference sequence). V lost 2 bases to trimming and J lost 1 base; unmatched junction nucleotides: 4. The CDR3 totals 15 residues. The CDR3 DNA follows: TGTGCCAGTAGTATATCGGGGGACAGTAACTATGGCTACACCTTC. It encodes CASSISGDSNYGYTF.

J is TRBJ1-1 and V is TRBV9, with D possibly TRBD1 on 5 matching bases. Trimming removed 3 bases from V and 7 bases from J, with 10 bases in between. Germline V gives CDR1 SGDLS, CDR2 YYNGEE. CDR3 size: 12 residues. CDR3 in amino acids: CASSATDNEAFF. The CDR3 DNA is TGTGCCAGCAGCGCGACAGATAATGAAGCTTTCTTT.

This sequence joins TRBV7-9 and TRBJ2-2, with 8 bases lining up with TRBD1. Germline V CDR1 and CDR2: SEHNR, FQNEAQ (reference sequence). Unmatched junction bases numbered 8, after V lost 5 bases and J lost 3 bases. The CDR3 loop spans 16 amino acids. CDR3 sequence (DNA): TGTGCCAGCAGCCCCCAGGGGGCCGTTGACACCGGGGAGCTGTTTTTT. This sequence encodes CASSPQGAVDTGELFF.

The chain joins TRBV2 to TRBJ1-2; perhaps TRBD1 as D (5 bases). V gave up 11 bases and J gave up 7 bases, with 17 bases separating them. Germline CDR1 SNHLY, CDR2 FYNNEI. The CDR3 sequence is 12 residues long. This chain's CDR3 is CAGLEGSGGYTF. The CDR3 DNA reads as TGTGCCGGCTTGGAGGGGTCGGGTGGCTACACCTTC.

This chain joins TRBV19 and TRBJ1-5, with D unclear. Germline V gene sequence: CDR1 LNHDA, CDR2 SQIVND (reference sequence). V was cut by 7 bases and J by 2 bases, with 12 bases left in between. The CDR3 is 14 residues long. CDR3 protein: CASTLLQGNQPQHF. The CDR3 DNA follows: TGTGCCAGTACCCTCCTCCAAGGCAATCAGCCCCAGCATTTT.

This chain links TRBV29-1 with TRBJ1-5; D is uncertain. V lost 0 bases and J lost 5, with 14 bases in between. The CDR3 has 15 amino acids. CDR1 and CDR2 (germline): SQVTM, ANQGSEA. In nucleotides, the CDR3 is TGCAGCGTTGAAGAGGGTTCGGGGATTCATCAGCCCCAGCATTTT. This encodes CSVEEGSGIHQPQHF. Filled out from reference TRBV29-1 and TRBJ1-5, the complete variable domain reads SAVISQKPSRDICQRGTSLTIQCQVDSQVTMMFWYRQQPGQSLTLIATANQGSEATYESGFVIDKFPISRPNLTFSTLTVSNMSPEDSSIYLCSVEEGSGIHQPQHFGDGTRLSIL.

The count of this clone is one. The V gene is TRBV27, the J gene TRBJ1-3; no clear D. The V end was cut by 5 bases, the J end by 4 bases, with 9 bases between. Germline assignment: CDR1 MNHEY and CDR2 SMNVEV (reference sequence). The CDR3 length is 13 residues. CDR3 amino acids: CASSREKGNTIYF. The CDR3 nucleotides are TGTGCCAGCAGTAGGGAAAAGGGAAACACCATATATTTT.

This clone was seen a few times. CDR3 amino acids: CASSQGALNTGELFF. CDR3 bases: TGCGCCAGCAGCCAAGGGGCCCTGAACACCGGGGAGCTGTTTTTT. The chain employs TRBV4-1 and TRBJ2-2; unclear D gene. This CDR3 contains 15 residues. Trimming pared 1 base from V and 1 base from J, leaving 7 bases between. Germline CDR1 MGHRA, CDR2 YSYEKL.

This rearrangement joins TRBV5-1 to TRBJ1-1, with D tentatively TRBD1 (6 bases). The length of the CDR3 is 14 residues. Trimming shortened V by 0 bases and J by 7 bases, and 13 bases separated the two germline ends. Looked up from germline, CDR1 is SGHRS and CDR2 is YFSETQ. CDR3 in amino acids: CASSLGGAEVEAFF. CDR3 bases: TGCGCCAGCAGCTTGGGGGGGGCTGAAGTTGAAGCTTTCTTT. Drawing the rest from reference TRBV5-1 and TRBJ1-1, the complete variable domain is KAGVTQTPRYLIKTRGQQVTLSCSPISGHRSVSWYQQTPGQGLQFLFEYFSETQRNKGNFPGRFSGRQFSNSRSEMNVSTLELGDSALYLCASSLGGAEVEAFFGQGTRLTVV.

The chain recombines TRBV2 with TRBJ2-7; weak D call: TRBD1 (6 bases). From germline, CDR1 is SNHLY and CDR2 FYNNEI. V lost 6 bases to trimming and J lost 0 bases, with 12 bases between them. This CDR3 has 14 amino acids. The CDR3 nucleotides read TGTGCCAGCAGCAGACAGGTCAGCTCCTACGAGCAGTACTTC. Amino acids: CASSRQVSSYEQYF.

The CDR3 is CATEESGGRSEAFF. CDR3 in DNA: TGTGCCACCGAAGAAAGCGGGGGGAGGTCTGAAGCTTTCTTT. This chain uses TRBV19 with TRBJ1-1; D is possibly TRBD1 (5 bases). V lost 10 bases, J lost 6 bases, and 21 bases lay in between. Looked up from germline, CDR1 is LNHDA and CDR2 is SQIVND (reference sequence). The CDR3 extends over 14 amino acids. Full variable domain (rest looked up from reference TRBV19 and TRBJ1-1): DGGITQSPKYLFRKEGQNVTLSCEQNLNHDAMYWYRQDPGQGLRLIYYSQIVNDFQKGDIAEGYSVSREKKESFPLTVTSAQKNPTAFYLCATEESGGRSEAFFGQGTRLTVV.

The chain has TRBV27 and TRBJ2-7; weak D call: TRBD1 (5 bases). The CDR3 is made up of 16 amino acids. Trimming removed 5 bases from V and 0 bases from J, with 17 bases in between. In germline, CDR1 is MNHEY, CDR2 SMNVEV (reference sequence). CDR3 amino acids: CASSPSDRVRSYEQYF. CDR3 coding DNA: TGTGCCAGCAGTCCGAGCGACAGAGTTCGCTCCTACGAGCAGTACTTC.

The gene calls are TRBV2 and TRBJ1-1, with D possibly matching TRBD1 (6 bases). V lost 5 bases and J 1 base, leaving 8 bases between the germline ends. Germline CDR1 and CDR2: SNHLY and FYNNEI. The CDR3 has 13 amino acids. The DNA of the CDR3 is TGTGCCAGCAGTTCGACAGGGAACACTGAAGCTTTCTTT. Residues: CASSSTGNTEAFF.

The rearrangement joins TRBV6-5 to TRBJ1-1, with D unresolved. CDR1 and CDR2 from the germline V gene are MNHEY and SVGAGI. The CDR3 spans 11 residues. Trimming pared 6 bases from V and 1 base from J, leaving 3 bases between. CDR3 DNA sequence: TGTGCCAGCAGGCGGAACACTGAAGCTTTCTTT. Its protein is CASRRNTEAFF.

The chain employs TRBV5-5 and TRBJ1-4; no clear D gene. Germline assignment: CDR1 SGHKS and CDR2 YYEKEE (reference sequence). V was pared by 4 bases and J by 0 bases, with 10 bases between. The CDR3 loop spans 15 amino acids. DNA of the CDR3: TGTGCCAGCAGCATTACAGTTGCAACTAATGAAAAACTGTTTTTT. Encoded protein: CASSITVATNEKLFF.

This clone came up a few times. The chain uses TRBV5-1 and TRBJ1-2; D gene unclear. Germline V gene lookup returns CDR1 SGHRS and CDR2 YFSETQ. The CDR3 sequence is 15 residues long. V lost 4 bases, J lost 3 bases, and 16 bases lay in between. CDR3: CASSVNPVMDYGYTF. CDR3 sequence (DNA): TGCGCCAGCAGCGTTAATCCAGTGATGGACTATGGCTACACCTTC.